The clone carrying this TCR beta chain came up many times. Its antigen is unknown. The data originate from a study of T cells after yellow fever vaccination. Study-wide findings and caveats: A weaker secondary response peaked on day 5, the primary on day 15. Reappearance after the booster was seen for most primary-vaccination clones, at 95% to 96% CD4 and about 90% CD8.

TCRdb independently ran MiXCR on the 5' RACE reads; one entry per CDR3 protein. Of 120,000 or so distinct CDR3 sequences in the sample, 6.5% to 9% were seen once. The CDR3 contains 16 residues. Germline V gives CDR1 MNHNS, CDR2 SASEGT. Deletions cut 6 bases from V and 5 bases from J, with 20 bases between. The receptor's source is a young man who received the YFV17D yellow fever vaccine. V is TRBV6-1 and J is TRBJ2-1; D possibly corresponds to TRBD2 (7 bases). The specimen was CD4+ T cells sorted from PBMCs, collected approximately 47 days after the first yellow fever vaccination. CDR3 sequence (DNA): TGTGCCAGCAGCCCACCTATGGGGGGGGCGAACAATGAGCAGTTCTTC. Amino acids: CASSPPMGGANNEQFF.